Listed below are T cell receptor beta chains from one sample, sequenced in a study of blood T cell repertoires in COVID-19. TCRdb's table, derived via immunoSEQ multiplex PCR, lists solely in-frame clones and lacks some. This table holds roughly 190,000 clones, around 80% found once. Material: peripheral blood. The receptors originated from a woman aged 55-69 years with COVID-19, enrolled during active disease. CDR3s include the opening cysteine and the closing phenylalanine or tryptophan. D genes are given only for firm matches. The size field is filled for only some rows; it gives once, few, many or a size class.

j_gene: TRBJ2-2
abundance: once
v_gene: TRBV6-5
d_gene: NA
CDR3aa: CASRARGNTGELFF
CDR3nt: TGTGCCAGCAGAGCCCGGGGGAACACCGGGGAGCTGTTTTTT

j_gene: TRBJ2-3
abundance: NA
v_gene: TRBV7-2
d_gene: NA
CDR3aa: CASSLVGAGTDTQYF
CDR3nt: TGTGCCAGCAGCTTAGTGGGGGCCGGCACAGATACGCAGTATTTT

j_gene: TRBJ2-7
abundance: NA
v_gene: TRBV29-1
d_gene: TRBD2
CDR3aa: CSVGQTSGRSVEQYF
CDR3nt: TGCAGCGTAGGACAAACTAGCGGGAGGTCGGTGGAGCAGTACTTC

j_gene: TRBJ2-3
abundance: few
v_gene: TRBV2
d_gene: TRBD2
CDR3aa: CASSGKLAGITDTQYF
CDR3nt: TGTGCCAGCAGTGGGAAACTAGCGGGGATCACAGATACGCAGTATTTT

j_gene: TRBJ2-3
abundance: NA
v_gene: TRBV4-2
d_gene: TRBD2
CDR3aa: CASNPGLAWATDTQYF
CDR3nt: TGTGCCAGCAACCCGGGACTAGCGTGGGCCACAGATACGCAGTATTTT

j_gene: TRBJ2-1
abundance: NA
v_gene: TRBV28
d_gene: TRBD2
CDR3aa: CASRSSGSSYNEQFF
CDR3nt: TGTGCCAGCAGGTCTAGCGGGAGCTCCTACAATGAGCAGTTCTTC

j_gene: TRBJ1-2
abundance: few
v_gene: TRBV23-1
d_gene: TRBD1
CDR3aa: CASSHPGDRENYGYTF
CDR3nt: TGCGCCAGCAGTCACCCGGGAGACAGGGAGAACTATGGCTACACCTTC

j_gene: TRBJ1-5
abundance: NA
v_gene: TRBV28
d_gene: NA
CDR3aa: CASSRYRVRNQPQHF
CDR3nt: TGTGCCAGCAGCCGATACAGGGTCCGCAATCAGCCCCAGCATTTT

j_gene: TRBJ1-2
abundance: NA
v_gene: TRBV5-1
d_gene: NA
CDR3aa: CASSLESGWHGYTF
CDR3nt: TGCGCCAGCAGCTTGGAGTCAGGGTGGCATGGCTACACCTTC

j_gene: TRBJ2-5
abundance: once
v_gene: TRBV5-1
d_gene: TRBD2
CDR3aa: CASSAGTSGQETQYF
CDR3nt: TGCGCCAGCAGCGCTGGGACTAGCGGACAAGAGACCCAGTACTTC

j_gene: TRBJ1-2
abundance: NA
v_gene: TRBV3-1/TRBV3-2
d_gene: NA
CDR3aa: CASSQGRDYGYTF
CDR3nt: TGTGCCAGCAGCCAAGGACGGGACTATGGCTACACCTTC

j_gene: TRBJ1-1
abundance: NA
v_gene: TRBV14
d_gene: NA
CDR3aa: CASSPEVRGAEAFF
CDR3nt: TGTGCCAGCAGCCCCGAGGTTCGGGGAGCTGAAGCTTTCTTT

j_gene: TRBJ1-5
abundance: NA
v_gene: TRBV6-5
d_gene: TRBD1
CDR3aa: CASRARGRSNQPQHF
CDR3nt: TGTGCCAGCAGGGCCAGGGGGCGTAGCAATCAGCCCCAGCATTTT

j_gene: TRBJ1-4
abundance: NA
v_gene: TRBV5-1
d_gene: TRBD1
CDR3aa: CASSLDHRGWDEKLFF
CDR3nt: TGCGCCAGCAGCTTGGACCACAGGGGTTGGGACGAAAAACTGTTTTTT

j_gene: TRBJ1-2
abundance: NA
v_gene: TRBV5-1
d_gene: NA
CDR3aa: CASSLQGGAYGYTF
CDR3nt: TGCGCCAGCAGCTTACAAGGGGGAGCCTATGGCTACACCTTC

j_gene: TRBJ1-5
abundance: NA
v_gene: TRBV18
d_gene: NA
CDR3aa: CASSLSDTNSNQPQHF
CDR3nt: TGTGCCAGCTCACTATCAGACACCAATAGCAATCAGCCCCAGCATTTT

j_gene: TRBJ1-5
abundance: NA
v_gene: TRBV27
d_gene: NA
CDR3aa: CARGEVYSNQPQHF
CDR3nt: TGTGCCAGAGGGGAGGTTTATAGCAATCAGCCCCAGCATTTT

j_gene: TRBJ1-1
abundance: NA
v_gene: TRBV18
d_gene: NA
CDR3aa: CASSRGDRVMNTEAFF
CDR3nt: TGTGCCAGCTCACGGGGGGATCGGGTCATGAACACTGAAGCTTTCTTT

j_gene: TRBJ1-4
abundance: NA
v_gene: TRBV4-1
d_gene: NA
CDR3aa: CASSQDRGRSEKLFF
CDR3nt: TGCGCCAGCAGCCAAGATCGAGGGCGGAGTGAAAAACTGTTTTTT

j_gene: TRBJ1-3
abundance: NA
v_gene: TRBV18
d_gene: NA
CDR3aa: CASSAQVNSGNTIYF
CDR3nt: TGTGCCAGCTCGGCACAGGTAAACTCTGGAAACACCATATATTTT

j_gene: TRBJ2-2
abundance: NA
v_gene: TRBV7-3
d_gene: NA
CDR3aa: CASSPGTLNTGELFF
CDR3nt: TGTGCCAGCAGCCCCGGGACACTTAACACCGGGGAGCTGTTTTTT

j_gene: TRBJ1-2
abundance: NA
v_gene: TRBV16
d_gene: NA
CDR3aa: CASSLTDRNGYTF
CDR3nt: TGTGCCAGCAGCCTCACCGACAGGAATGGCTACACCTTC

j_gene: TRBJ2-7
abundance: NA
v_gene: TRBV27
d_gene: TRBD1
CDR3aa: CASRDRGPYEQYF
CDR3nt: TGTGCCAGCAGGGACAGGGGCCCCTACGAGCAGTACTTC

j_gene: TRBJ2-5
abundance: NA
v_gene: TRBV5-1
d_gene: NA
CDR3aa: CASSLMAEKETQYF
CDR3nt: TGCGCCAGCAGCTTGATGGCGGAGAAAGAGACCCAGTACTTC

j_gene: TRBJ2-3
abundance: once
v_gene: TRBV9
d_gene: TRBD1
CDR3aa: CASSPRQGASTDTQYF
CDR3nt: TGTGCCAGCAGCCCCCGACAGGGGGCGAGCACAGATACGCAGTATTTT

j_gene: TRBJ2-4
abundance: few
v_gene: TRBV14
d_gene: NA
CDR3aa: CASSQASSLRAKNIQYF
CDR3nt: TGTGCCAGCAGCCAGGCATCTTCCCTGAGGGCCAAAAACATTCAGTACTTC

j_gene: TRBJ2-7
abundance: NA
v_gene: TRBV9
d_gene: NA
CDR3aa: CASSGGDFSGSEQYF
CDR3nt: TGTGCCAGCAGCGGGGGAGACTTTTCCGGTTCCGAGCAGTACTTC